This T cell receptor (beta chain) was sequenced for a study of Tregs in tolerant kidney transplant recipients. Study overall: Mixed chimerism was transient after nonmyeloablative marrow transplants from related graft donors. Findings and limits, study-wide: For some patients, primers changed over time, blocking nucleotide-level comparison. Validation in larger populations is needed because few patients were studied.

Notes on this clone: The antigen remains undetermined.

Thawed PBMCs were FACS-sorted into unstimulated CD4+CD25+CD127- regulatory T cells, CD4+CD25- non-regulatory cells, CD4 and CD8 cells. Sequencing used immunoSEQ multiplex PCR; TCRdb keeps in-frame clones, though not all of them. The table has over 60,000 clones, 95% to 98% seen once. Trimming removed 1 base from V and 6 bases from J, with 12 bases in between. CDR3 length: 15 residues. Germline CDR1 reads SEHNR; CDR2 reads FQNEAQ (reference sequence). This chain uses TRBV7-9 with TRBJ1-4; D ambiguous. The sequencing used CD4+ T cells from blood, collected before the transplant. The origin of this receptor is a human donor who received a combined kidney and bone marrow transplant. CDR3 sequence reads: CASSLDFRVDEKLFF. Written as DNA, the CDR3 is TGTGCCAGCAGCTTAGATTTTCGGGTGGATGAAAAACTGTTTTTT.